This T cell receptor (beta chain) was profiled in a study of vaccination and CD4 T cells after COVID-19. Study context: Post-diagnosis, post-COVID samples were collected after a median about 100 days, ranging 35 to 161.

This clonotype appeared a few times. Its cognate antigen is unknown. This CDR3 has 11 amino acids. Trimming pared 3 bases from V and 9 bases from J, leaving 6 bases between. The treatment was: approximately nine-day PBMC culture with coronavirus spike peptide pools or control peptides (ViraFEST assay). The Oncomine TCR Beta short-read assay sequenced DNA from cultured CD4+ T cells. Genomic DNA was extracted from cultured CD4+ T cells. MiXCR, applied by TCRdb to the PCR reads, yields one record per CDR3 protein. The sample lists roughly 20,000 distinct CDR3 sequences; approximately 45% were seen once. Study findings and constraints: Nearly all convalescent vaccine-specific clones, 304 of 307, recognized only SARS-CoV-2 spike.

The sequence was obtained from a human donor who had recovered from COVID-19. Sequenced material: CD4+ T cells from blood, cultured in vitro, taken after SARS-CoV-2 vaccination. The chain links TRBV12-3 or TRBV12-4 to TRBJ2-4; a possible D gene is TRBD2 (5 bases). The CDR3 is CASSFRGIQYF. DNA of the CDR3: TGTGCCAGCAGTTTCCGGGGCATTCAGTACTTC.